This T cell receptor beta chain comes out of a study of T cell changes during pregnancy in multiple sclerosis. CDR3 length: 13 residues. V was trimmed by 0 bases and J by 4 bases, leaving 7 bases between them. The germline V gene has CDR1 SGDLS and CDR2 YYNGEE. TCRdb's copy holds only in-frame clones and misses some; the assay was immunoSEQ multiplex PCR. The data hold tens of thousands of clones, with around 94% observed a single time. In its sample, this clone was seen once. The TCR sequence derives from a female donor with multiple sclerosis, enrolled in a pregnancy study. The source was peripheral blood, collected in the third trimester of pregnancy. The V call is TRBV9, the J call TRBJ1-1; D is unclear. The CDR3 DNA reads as TGTGCCAGCAGCGTAGGGCCAGGCACTGAAGCTTTCTTT. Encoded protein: CASSVGPGTEAFF.